The T cell receptor beta chain described here comes from a study of blood T cell repertoires in COVID-19. Study overall: COVID-19 samples from acute and convalescent phases originated in the United States, Italy and Spain. T cells, B-cell-depleted T cells, or PBMCs provided the cDNA or gDNA that served as material.

Original analysis: From reference gene primer amplification, estimates of nucleated cell counts were derived. Sequencing was performed with immunoSEQ multiplex PCR; in TCRdb, only in-frame clones are kept and a portion is missing. D and trimming were read from the DNA, whereas the V and J calls and clone size are those reported in that table. The repertoire holds some 210,000 clones, with 80% to 90% as singletons. This CDR3 spans 15 amino acids. V trimming: 0 bases; J trimming: 8 bases; junction bases outside the gene matches: 6. Germline-derived CDR1 and CDR2 are SGHTA and FQGTGA. The receptor comes from a woman between 45 and 65 years old with active or convalescent COVID-19. Material for sequencing was peripheral blood. The genes are TRBV7-3 and TRBJ2-1; 8 nucleotides match TRBD2. CDR3: CASSLTSGSVYEQFF. The CDR3, as DNA: TGTGCCAGCAGCTTAACCAGCGGGAGTGTCTATGAGCAGTTCTTC.